The 9 T cell receptor beta chains presented below share a single source sample, sequenced in a study of shared T cell receptors in the human thymus. TCRdb's copy holds only in-frame clones and misses some; the assay was immunoSEQ multiplex PCR. The sample yields under 850,000 clones, around nine tenths seen once. The data also belong to a second study, concerning human thymus T cells.

Sequencing was done on a sample of thymocytes. The receptors stem from a boy younger than two with a congenital heart defect.

The chain carries TRBV5-8 and TRBJ1-5; a possible D gene is TRBD1 (5 bases). CDR3 size: 16 residues. Germline values: CDR1 SGHTS, CDR2 YDEGEE. Trimming stripped 0 bases from V and 0 bases from J, with 10 bases between. DNA for the CDR3: TGTGCCAGCAGCTTGGGTACAGGTTATAGCAATCAGCCCCAGCATTTT. Encoded protein: CASSLGTGYSNQPQHF.

The chain is built from TRBV4-1 and TRBJ1-5, with no clear D. Germline CDR1 MGHRA, CDR2 YSYEKL. V gave up 1 base and J gave up 2 bases, with 12 bases separating them. This CDR3 is built from 16 residues. DNA for the CDR3: TGCGCCAGCAGCCAAGGTCGGGGAGCGGGCAATCAGCCCCAGCATTTT. This codes for CASSQGRGAGNQPQHF.

The chain combines TRBV27 with TRBJ2-7, with TRBD2 as a possible D gene (6 bases). From germline, CDR1 is MNHEY and CDR2 SMNVEV (reference sequence). The germline V and J ends were trimmed by 5 bases and 7 bases, with 21 bases remaining between them. The CDR3 consists of 15 residues. The CDR3, as DNA: TGTGCCAGCAGTCCCTCCCCGGCTAGCGAGGGAGAGCAGTACTTC. It is translated as CASSPSPASEGEQYF.

The chain has TRBV10-3 and TRBJ2-6; 9 nucleotides match TRBD1. The germline gives CDR1 ENHRY, CDR2 SYGVKD. This CDR3 is 16 amino acids long. J was trimmed by 1 base and V by 8 bases; bases with no gene match: 6. The CDR3 sequence is CAIGGQGYSGANVLTF. The CDR3, as DNA: TGTGCCATCGGGGGACAGGGTTATTCTGGGGCCAACGTCCTGACTTTC.

This clone was picked up a small number of times. The chain recombines TRBV10-3 with TRBJ2-7, with D perhaps TRBD2 (6 bases). Germline lookup yields CDR1 ENHRY and CDR2 SYGVKD. V was pared by 3 bases and J by 4 bases, with 22 bases between. The CDR3 contains 17 residues. The CDR3 region is CAISDVWWFRAGYEQYF. For the CDR3, the DNA is TGTGCCATCAGTGATGTATGGTGGTTCAGGGCGGGGTACGAGCAGTACTTC.

The V gene is TRBV30, the J gene TRBJ2-5; D is undetermined. Trimming left V 4 bases short and J 2 bases short, with 11 bases between. The CDR3 contains 13 residues. The V gene's germline CDR1 is GTSNPN and CDR2 SVGIG (reference sequence). CDR3 DNA sequence: TGTGCCTGGAATCTAATTCCACAAGAGACCCAGTACTTC. It translates to CAWNLIPQETQYF.

The chain is built from TRBV10-3 and TRBJ1-5, with TRBD1 identical over 7 bases. This CDR3 contains 19 residues. In germline, CDR1 is ENHRY, CDR2 SYGVKD. With 0 bases clipped from V and 0 bases from J, the junction kept 11 bases outside the gene matches. The CDR3 DNA reads as TGTGCCATCAGTGAGTCGATAAGGGACAGCTGGAATAGCAATCAGCCCCAGCATTTT. The encoded protein is CAISESIRDSWNSNQPQHF.

The CDR3 DNA follows: TGTGCCAGTAGTATGAGGGATTATGGCTACACCTTC. Translating it yields CASSMRDYGYTF. The chain couples TRBV19 to TRBJ1-2, with D hard to call. The CDR3 contains 12 residues. Germline values: CDR1 LNHDA, CDR2 SQIVND (reference sequence). Trimming took off 3 bases at V and 5 bases at J, with 7 bases between the two ends.

The rearrangement links TRBV27 to TRBJ2-7; perhaps TRBD1 as D (6 bases). CDR1 is MNHEY and CDR2 is SMNVEV in the germline V gene (reference sequence). This CDR3 has 14 amino acids. V lost 4 bases, J lost 3 bases, and 13 bases lay in between. CDR3 sequence (DNA): TGTGCCAGCAGTTCTCAGACAGGTGTCTACGAGCAGTACTTC. Protein: CASSSQTGVYEQYF.